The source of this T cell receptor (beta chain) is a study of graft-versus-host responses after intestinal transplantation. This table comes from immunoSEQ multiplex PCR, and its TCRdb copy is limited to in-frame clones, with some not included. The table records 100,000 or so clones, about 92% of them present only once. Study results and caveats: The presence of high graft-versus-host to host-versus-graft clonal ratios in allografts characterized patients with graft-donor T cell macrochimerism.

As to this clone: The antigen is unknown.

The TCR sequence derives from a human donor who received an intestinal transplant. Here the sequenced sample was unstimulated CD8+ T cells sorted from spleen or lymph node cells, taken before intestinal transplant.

CDR3 residues: CASSDFQTAENEKLFF. The CDR3 DNA follows: TGTGCCAGCAGTGATTTCCAGACAGCAGAGAATGAAAAACTGTTTTTT. The V gene is TRBV25-1, the J gene TRBJ1-4; tentative D call: TRBD1 (5 bases). This CDR3 has 16 residues. Trimming left V 3 bases short and J 5 bases short, with 16 bases between. In germline, CDR1 is MGHDK, CDR2 SYGVNS.